What follows describes a single TCR beta chain. This clone's antigen is unknown. The sample holds no much larger clone one base away, and base qualities are not on file. Taken from the germline V gene, the CDR1 and CDR2 loops are KGHSH and LQKENI. The CDR3 measures 15 amino acids from cysteine to phenylalanine. Of the read, only the CDR3 DNA is kept; its 45 bases are in frame from base 1. V is cut back by 3 bases and J by 1 base, with 2 bases in the junction unmatched. The data stem from a study of cytomegalovirus exposure and HLA in healthy donors (dated 2017 in TCRdb). Study-level background: According to an earlier analysis of 587 of the donors, some 180 million T cells yielded 117 million unique TCR beta sequences and about 300 Gb of sequence data. Donor age, sex, ethnicity and CMV serostatus were compiled alongside the repertoire data. Typing coverage varied by locus: roughly 620-640 donors for A, B, C, DRB1 and DQB1; approximately 500 for DQA1; about 600 for DPA1; more than 450 for DPB1. Every discovery cohort repertoire had been produced on one sequencing platform. The genetic ancestry cluster associated with self-reported Caucasian donors included around four fifths of the roughly 410 genotyped donors. A later analysis re-examined previously published TCR beta repertoires from several hundred donors and added high-resolution HLA genotyping to investigate patterns of TCR occurrence. The aim of the study was to test whether cataloging public T cell receptors could identify signatures of past pathogen exposure. A later genetic analysis used genome-wide SNP genotypes for about three fifths of the roughly 700 donors, treating that subset as a discovery cohort. High-throughput TCR immunosequencing, statistical association of individual TCRs with disease status, and machine learning were combined to predict cytomegalovirus infection status. Rather than drawing on any new phenotypic data, the later analysis identified candidate immune exposures from TCR beta sequences and the way those sequences occurred across donors. Approximately 310 gigabases of sequencing data and 70 million to 100 million unique TCR sequences were included in an early release covering 500 to 750 HLA-typed donors. In addition to the first cohort of hundreds of subjects, a separate validation cohort of around 110 different subjects was used. Class I and class II HLA loci were covered by the typing at four-digit resolution. Five DR-DQ haplotypes were handled as single units for association and clustering because linkage in the cohort was strong. An earlier analysis of 500 to 650 of the donors applied high-throughput TCR beta sequencing to assess whether each TCR beta V gene segment acted as functional or pseudogenic. On average, over 200,000 unique TCR beta nucleotide sequences were sequenced per donor among several hundred genotyped donors of the cohort, with approximately 18% of those sequences being non-productive. The T cell repertoires of 666 subjects were profiled by immunosequencing and related to cytomegalovirus serostatus.

Library construction relied on the immunoSEQ multiplex PCR assay. For the multiplex PCR, a mixture combining 60 forward primers for TCR Vbeta segments and 13 reverse primers for TCR Jbeta segments was used. Amplification of the CDR3 region of rearranged TCR beta genes was performed with a multiplex PCR assay on genomic DNA. Amplified TCR beta libraries were sequenced as 87-base-pair reads on the Illumina HiSeq System. The source study handled its data this way. A later analysis counted some 80 million unique TCR beta chains across the 650 to 800 repertoires, and roughly 9.9 million of these chains were shared by at least two donors. A nearest-neighbor algorithm error-corrected the raw reads and collapsed the reads into unique sequences, merging closely related sequences to remove PCR and sequencing errors. V, D and J gene segments were assigned by aligning CDR3 sequences to IMGT reference sequences. Each retained sequence needed at least a six-nucleotide match to both a V gene segment and a J gene segment. A rearrangement was called productive if the CDR3 had no stop codons and remained in frame with V and J, and every other rearrangement was called non-productive. CDR3 was defined according to IMGT convention as the region running from the second conserved V-encoded cysteine to the conserved J-encoded phenylalanine. The earlier analysis of about 500 of the donors excluded sequences that lacked an unambiguous match to a single V gene segment. An earlier analysis of 587 of the donors classified V segments as functional when productive rearrangements were above 56.7% and as segregating when the standard deviation between donors was above 5%. To diagnose cytomegalovirus status from the catalog of TCR beta chain sequences, a statistical classification framework was built. A later analysis assigned V and J genes by comparing TCR nucleotide sequences with IMGT/GENE-DB human TR gene sequences. The TCRdist pipeline was used in a later analysis to assign CDR3 sequences and most-parsimonious VDJ recombination scenarios. In a later analysis, each TCR beta chain was defined by its CDR3 amino acid sequence together with its V-gene family, and reads lacking a unique V-gene family were excluded. To address suspected cross-contamination and a sequencing artifact, a later analysis removed under 600 highly shared, low-generation-probability nucleotide sequences. In a later analysis, a clonal expansion index for each public chain was calculated from normalized within-repertoire ranks of inferred template counts. A later analysis computed generation probabilities with a VDJ recombination model fitted to out-of-frame rearrangements, and checked the results against IGoR. A later analysis scored TCR-TCR, TCR-HLA and TCR-CMV co-occurrence with hypergeometric tests, applying a repertoire-size bias correction to TCR pairs. To estimate false discovery rates, a later analysis permuted the HLA or CMV assignments 20 times. A later analysis grouped co-occurring TCRs with DBSCAN, adding TCRdist sequence similarity when clustering within HLA-allele-positive subsets. Repertoires with fewer than 30,000 or more than 120,000 public chains, plus five repertoires with anomalous nucleotide sharing, were excluded from co-occurrence clustering. What TCRdb holds here is the immuneACCESS table cut down to in-frame rearrangements. Part of the clones is not present; checked against another copy, under half of the missing clones reflect an unresolved V gene, and the others are unexplained. That table is the source of V, J and clone size, and D and trimming were worked out from the DNA. This sample gives roughly 130,000 clones in total; 80% of them show up just once. 2% to 3% of the sample is in the top ten clones.

On the study overall, not on this receptor specifically: A cluster of highly shared sequence variants was judged likely to be a technical artifact of the sequencing pipeline. Linkage disequilibrium might explain the correlated functional status among segregating V segments, but an unknown experimental factor could not be ruled out. In a later analysis, most CMV-associated TCR beta chains were found to appear HLA-restricted, with HLA associations seemingly driven largely by CMV exposure. In a later analysis, HLA-associated TCR beta chains were found to be more clonally expanded and to have lower generation probabilities than equally common non-associated chains. A further reported finding was that TCR beta sequences accurately predicted the HLA-A and HLA-B alleles for most subjects in the first cohort. In a later analysis, the rate of TCR association differed among HLA loci, with DRB1 alleles having the most associated TCRs and HLA-C alleles having the fewest. Some 15 rarely observed V segments, including chromosome 9 orphons, were excluded from the earlier analysis of about 500 of the donors because counts were too low. When HLA alleles, especially DR and DQ, strongly co-occurred, TCR associations were difficult to assign to individual alleles. The authors suggested that the approach could potentially be generalized to other disease states and immunological phenotypes. A later analysis associated approximately 17,000 TCR beta sequences with specific HLA alleles at a false discovery rate of 0.05. According to a later genetic analysis, donors in an Asian-associated ancestry cluster had fewer N-insertions in productive TCRs than the approximately 690-donor mean. The presence/absence analyses assumed that sequencing depth was roughly uniform across donors, and that assumption may not be true. Some IMGT-functional V segments, including TRBV6-2 and TRBV6-3, could not be told apart with the 87-base-pair reads, so those segments were excluded. An earlier analysis of approximately 540 of the donors showed that most TCR beta V segments appeared in productive rearrangements either about 87% or about 30% of the time, which broadly matched IMGT annotations. The cohort was sequenced for TCR beta chains only, and without alpha or paired-chain data the features that could be detected were limited. Because HLA typing was missing for some donors at each locus, association tests included only the typed subset. A few of the identified cytomegalovirus-associated TCR beta chains were confirmed in vitro to be specific for cytomegalovirus antigens. In a later genetic analysis, a missense DCLRE1C variant was associated with V-gene and J-gene trimming of TCR beta chains, and the association was replicated in an independent cohort. Several of the top co-occurrence clusters appeared to be linked to parvovirus B19, influenza, CMV and Epstein-Barr virus, according to a later analysis. Most TCR sequences were observed very rarely across donors, whereas some public TCRs were present in many individuals. The classifier was reported to diagnose cytomegalovirus status with high specificity and sensitivity in both the original cohort and the validation cohort. The study listed around 160 TCR beta chains as associated with cytomegalovirus. The only immune exposure information available for the cohort was CMV serostatus.

The cohort comprised around 690 healthy bone marrow donors. Cohort members were all nominally healthy when sampled, although unrecorded immune exposures were likely present. The donor was CMV seronegative and belonged to the group of over 300 seronegative cohort members. Each donor provided a peripheral blood sample, and peripheral blood mononuclear cells were used for TCR beta sequencing. The Qiagen DNeasy Blood Extraction Kit was used to extract genomic DNA from the blood cell samples. Material for sequencing was PBMCs. The receptor was isolated from a man aged 25 to 40 in good health and CMV-seronegative. Here the chain combines TRBV18 and TRBJ1-1, and 10 bases in between align with TRBD1. CDR3 region: CASSPRTGGNTEAFF. The DNA sequence follows: TGTGCCAGCTCACCCAGGACAGGGGGGAACACTGAAGCTTTCTTT.